The 10 T cell receptor beta chains presented below share a single source sample, sequenced in a study of OX40 agonist ivuxolimab in advanced cancers. The data were produced by immunoSEQ multiplex PCR, yet TCRdb's version contains in-frame clones alone and is incomplete. The sample shows some 25,000 clones, around three quarters of them seen only once. This specimen was CD4+ or CD8+ T cells sorted from blood, taken in a trial of the OX40 agonist ivuxolimab. The receptor set was obtained from an adult with an advanced solid tumor such as melanoma, head and neck, liver or kidney cancer.

The chain combines TRBV4-1 with TRBJ2-7; weak D call: TRBD1 (5 bases). Germline V gives CDR1 MGHRA, CDR2 YSYEKL. The CDR3 sequence is 17 residues long. V shed 3 bases and J shed 6 bases, with 24 bases lying between them. CDR3 sequence reads: CASSHFPQGASPLEQYF. The CDR3 bases are TGCGCCAGCAGCCATTTCCCCCAGGGTGCATCCCCTCTCGAGCAGTACTTC.

The chain links TRBV5-8 to TRBJ1-5; tentatively, D is TRBD1 (5 bases). V lost 3 bases and J 2 bases, leaving 12 bases between the germline ends. The CDR3 sequence is 15 residues long. CDR1 is SGHTS, CDR2 YDEGEE, per germline. The CDR3, as DNA: TGTGCCAGCAGCTCCGGGACGGACGGCAATCAGCCCCAGCATTTT. Its translation: CASSSGTDGNQPQHF.

This clone occurred a few times. The V gene is TRBV7-9, the J gene TRBJ1-5, with TRBD1 as a possible D gene (6 bases). The V end was cut by 1 base, the J end by 6 bases, with 7 bases between. The CDR3 is 13 amino acids. The germline V gene has CDR1 SEHNR and CDR2 FQNEAQ (reference sequence). Here the CDR3 reads CASSLGGAQPQHF. The CDR3 coding sequence is TGTGCCAGCAGCTTAGGGGGGGCTCAGCCCCAGCATTTT.

This sequence joins TRBV10-3 and TRBJ1-2; the match to TRBD1 covers 8 bases. The CDR3 covers 16 residues. Losses at the gene ends were 5 bases for V and 5 bases for J; bases not matched to a gene: 13. The germline V gene has CDR1 ENHRY and CDR2 SYGVKD. The CDR3 is CAISSPVLQGAYGYTF. CDR3 in DNA: TGTGCCATCAGTTCCCCAGTACTTCAGGGGGCATATGGCTACACCTTC.

CDR3 in DNA: TGTGCCAGCAGCTGGACTAGCGGGGCCTACGAGCAGTACTTC. It encodes CASSWTSGAYEQYF. V usage is TRBV5-5 and J usage is TRBJ2-7, with 12 nucleotides matching TRBD2. V lost 3 bases and J lost 2; bases outside the gene matches: 0. CDR1 and CDR2 from the germline V gene are SGHKS and YYEKEE (reference sequence). The length of the CDR3 is 14 residues.

The CDR3: CASSLGGSQPQHF. For the CDR3, the DNA is TGTGCCAGCAGCCTCGGGGGATCTCAGCCCCAGCATTTT. The chain has TRBV5-5 and TRBJ1-5; a possible D gene is TRBD1 (5 bases). V gave up 4 bases and J gave up 6 bases, with 11 bases separating them. The CDR3 runs 13 residues. Germline CDR1 SGHKS, CDR2 YYEKEE (reference sequence).

In this sample, this clone turned up a few times. The CDR3 reads CASSQDPANSGANVLTF. The CDR3, as DNA: TGCGCCAGCAGCCAAGATCCTGCCAACTCTGGGGCCAACGTCCTGACTTTC. V is TRBV4-3 and J is TRBJ2-6; D gene unclear. CDR1 is LGHNA and CDR2 is YSLEER in the germline V gene. V was trimmed by 0 bases and J by 0 bases, leaving 9 bases between them. This CDR3 is built from 17 residues.

The chain combines TRBV2 with TRBJ2-1; 8 nucleotides match TRBD2. The CDR3 length is 17 residues. CDR1 and CDR2 (germline): SNHLY, FYNNEI. V trimming: 3 bases; J trimming: 8 bases; junction bases outside the gene matches: 15. The CDR3 bases are TGTGCCAGCAGTGATGAGGGTAGCGGGGACTTGTGGGATGAGCAGTTCTTC. Amino acids: CASSDEGSGDLWDEQFF.

This clone was detected only once. The chain uses TRBV5-6 and TRBJ2-5; 9 nucleotides match TRBD2. The CDR3 consists of 17 residues. Trimming removed 2 bases from V and 4 bases from J; junction bases left unmatched: 12. Germline V gene lookup returns CDR1 SGHDT and CDR2 YYEEEE. In DNA form, the CDR3 reads TGTGCCAGCAGCTTAGGGGCGGGGGGGCTCCCCGGAGAGACCCAGTACTTC. This gives the protein CASSLGAGGLPGETQYF.

This clone was seen a single time. V and J are TRBV5-1 and TRBJ2-1; D remains ambiguous. This CDR3 has 13 residues. Per germline, CDR1 SGHRS and CDR2 YFSETQ. V dropped 4 bases and J dropped 0 bases, with 5 bases sitting between them. The CDR3 DNA reads as TGCGCCAGCAGCCGGAGCTCCTACAATGAGCAGTTCTTC. Encoded protein: CASSRSSYNEQFF.